These 32 T cell receptor beta chains came from one sample sequenced in a study of CD8 T cells in ankylosing spondylitis. TCRdb fed the 5' RACE reads into MiXCR, producing one record per CDR3 protein. Altogether over 30,000 distinct CDR3 sequences are present, roughly 9.6% being singletons, with the ten largest covering about 19%. Sequenced material: synovial fluid, either unsorted or a sorted T cell fraction (not recorded which). The source is a male donor with ankylosing spondylitis.

This clonotype was picked up many times. The J gene is TRBJ2-5, the V gene TRBV29-1, with a tentative D call TRBD1 (5 bases). V dropped 8 bases and J dropped 1 base, with 11 bases sitting between them. The CDR3 sequence is 12 residues long. Germline V CDR1 and CDR2: SQVTM, ANQGSEA. In DNA form, the CDR3 reads TGCAGCTCCCGACAGCGCCAAGAGACCCAGTACTTC. Encoded protein: CSSRQRQETQYF.

In this sample, this clonotype turned up many times. The chain recombines TRBV4-1 with TRBJ2-7; unclear D gene. CDR1 and CDR2 from the germline V gene are MGHRA and YSYEKL. Trimming took off 5 bases at V and 5 bases at J, with 10 bases between the two ends. The CDR3 has 12 residues. The chain's CDR3 is CASSLDEDEQYF. The CDR3 coding sequence is TGCGCCAGCAGCTTGGACGAGGACGAGCAGTACTTC.

The V and J genes are TRBV20-1 and TRBJ2-1; a possible D gene is TRBD2 (6 bases). The CDR3 contains 14 residues. Trimming took 6 bases from V and 6 from J, leaving 18 bases between them. Germline V gene lookup returns CDR1 DFQATT and CDR2 SNEGSKA (reference sequence). The CDR3 loop reads CSALPPVGGNEQFF. CDR3 coding DNA: TGCAGTGCCCTCCCTCCCGTGGGGGGCAATGAGCAGTTCTTC.

The chain carries TRBV2 and TRBJ1-5; D gene ambiguous. Trimming took 4 bases from V and 0 from J, leaving 10 bases between them. The germline V gene encodes CDR1 SNHLY and CDR2 FYNNEI. The length of the CDR3 is 15 residues. CDR3 nucleotides: TGTGCCAGCAGTGTGGTGGCAGCTAGCAATCAGCCCCAGCATTTT. Its translation: CASSVVAASNQPQHF.

This clonotype was seen only a few times. V and J are TRBV12-3 or TRBV12-4 and TRBJ2-5; tentatively, D is TRBD1 or TRBD2 (5 bases each). This CDR3 contains 15 residues. V was pared by 6 bases and J by 4 bases, with 18 bases between. CDR3 sequence (DNA): TGTGCCAGCAGCCTCGGGGCTTCTAGGCGAGAGACCCAGTACTTC. It specifies CASSLGASRRETQYF.

The table lists this clonotype with many counts. The chain recombines TRBV6-6 with TRBJ2-2; D not resolved. The CDR3 extends over 12 amino acids. V dropped 6 bases and J dropped 3 bases, with 5 bases sitting between them. The V gene's germline CDR1 is MNHNY and CDR2 SVGAGI (reference sequence). The CDR3 DNA follows: TGTGCCAGCAGACCTTACACCGGGGAGCTGTTTTTT. Its protein product is CASRPYTGELFF.

The gene calls are TRBV3-1 and TRBJ2-7; D ambiguous. Per germline, CDR1 LGHDT and CDR2 YNNKEL (reference sequence). The germline V and J ends were trimmed by 0 bases and 4 bases, with 16 bases remaining between them. This CDR3 region has 16 residues. CDR3 protein: CASSQEDRVSGYEQYF. The CDR3 region has the DNA TGTGCCAGCAGCCAAGAGGACCGGGTCTCCGGTTACGAGCAGTACTTC.

The chain uses TRBV7-9 and TRBJ1-1, with a weak D call TRBD1 (6 bases). Germline-derived CDR1 and CDR2 are SEHNR and FQNEAQ (reference sequence). V was trimmed by 1 base and J by 10 bases, leaving 10 bases between them. This CDR3 contains 12 residues. The CDR3 loop is CASSLVGGSAFF. As DNA, the CDR3 is TGTGCCAGCAGCTTAGTAGGGGGATCAGCTTTCTTT.

Many counts were recorded for this clonotype. The V gene is TRBV6-1, the J gene TRBJ2-5; D assignment may be TRBD1 or TRBD2 (5 bases each). From germline, CDR1 is MNHNS and CDR2 SASEGT. Trimming pared 4 bases from V and 5 bases from J, leaving 17 bases between. The CDR3 has 15 amino acids. The CDR3 protein is CASSADPGAFETQYF. CDR3 sequence (DNA): TGTGCCAGCAGTGCAGACCCCGGGGCATTTGAGACCCAGTACTTC.

This clonotype was picked up a small number of times. The genes are TRBV12-3 or TRBV12-4 and TRBJ1-4; no clear D. V gave up 10 bases and J gave up 10 bases, with 13 bases separating them. This CDR3 has 11 residues. Here the CDR3 DNA reads TGTGCCACCCACGGAGGCGGAAAACTGTTTTTT. Amino acids: CATHGGGKLFF.

J is TRBJ2-1 and V is TRBV2; D not resolved. Looked up from germline, CDR1 is SNHLY and CDR2 is FYNNEI. The CDR3 has 13 amino acids. Trimming shortened V by 4 bases and J by 9 bases, and 13 bases separated the two germline ends. Here the CDR3 DNA reads TGTGCCAGCAGTGTAGGCCCCGCGGTTGAGCAGTTCTTC. Residues: CASSVGPAVEQFF.

This clonotype has ten or more counts. At one boundary the junction diverges from the germline segment, which might be a read error. The chain uses TRBV11-3 and TRBJ2-7; no definite D call. Germline assignment: CDR1 SGHNT and CDR2 YENEEA. The CDR3 is made up of 14 amino acids. The CDR3 DNA sequence: TGTGCCAGCAGCTTAACCCCGACATCCTCCGAGCAGTACTTC. Translating gives CASSLTPTSSEQYF.

This clonotype was found a few times. V is TRBV9 and J is TRBJ1-2, with no clear D. CDR3 length: 14 residues. Germline CDR1 reads SGDLS; CDR2 reads YYNGEE. V was shortened by 0 bases and J by 1 base, with 7 bases between the two germline ends. In DNA form, the CDR3 reads TGTGCCAGCAGCGTAGGGAAGAATAACTATGGCTACACCTTC. It specifies CASSVGKNNYGYTF.

The chain has TRBV4-1 and TRBJ2-7; 7 positions match TRBD1. J was trimmed by 4 bases and V by 0 bases; bases with no gene match: 9. The CDR3 covers 16 residues. Germline CDR1 and CDR2: MGHRA and YSYEKL. The CDR3 DNA sequence: TGCGCCAGCAGCCAAGATCTGGTCAGGGGGATGTACGAGCAGTACTTC. Protein product: CASSQDLVRGMYEQYF.

This clonotype has only a few counts. This rearrangement joins TRBV27 to TRBJ1-5; D ambiguous. This CDR3 contains 14 residues. The V gene lost 0 bases and the J gene lost 3 bases, with 6 bases spanning the gap. Germline values: CDR1 MNHEY, CDR2 SMNVEV (reference sequence). The CDR3 loop is CASSLSTNNQPQHF. CDR3 bases: TGTGCCAGCAGTTTATCCACCAACAATCAGCCCCAGCATTTT.

This clonotype was seen only a few times. The genes are TRBV24-1 and TRBJ2-3; TRBD2 might be the D (5 bases). With 7 bases removed from V and 5 bases from J, the gap between germline ends came to 12 bases. Germline CDR1 KGHDR, CDR2 SFDVKD. The CDR3 runs to 13 residues. The CDR3 loop is CATSQDWEDTQYF. The CDR3 coding sequence is TGTGCCACCAGCCAGGACTGGGAAGATACGCAGTATTTT.

This clonotype has at least ten counts. This rearrangement joins TRBV20-1 to TRBJ1-5; the D gene is possibly TRBD1 (5 bases). The CDR3 loop spans 13 amino acids. The germline V gene has CDR1 DFQATT and CDR2 SNEGSKA (reference sequence). V was clipped by 4 bases and J by 6 bases, with 13 bases between them. CDR3 DNA: TGCAGTGCTACCTCTTGGGGGTTTCAGCCCCAGCATTTT. Translated, it gives CSATSWGFQPQHF.

This clonotype was observed at least ten times. The gene calls are TRBV4-2 and TRBJ1-1; weak D call: TRBD1 (6 bases). CDR1 and CDR2 from the germline V gene are LGHNA and YNFKEQ. The length of the CDR3 is 13 residues. Trimming removed 2 bases at V and 6 bases at J, with 10 bases between. The CDR3, as DNA: TGTGCCAGCAGCCAAAAAGGGGGGCCTGAAGCTTTCTTT. This sequence encodes CASSQKGGPEAFF.

This clonotype came up many times. The rearrangement uses TRBV20-1 and TRBJ2-7; TRBD1 aligns across 7 bases. Germline CDR1 and CDR2: DFQATT and SNEGSKA (reference sequence). J lost 1 base, V lost 4 bases, and 10 bases had no gene match. The CDR3 has 15 residues. The CDR3 DNA sequence: TGCAGTGCTATAGACCGGGACAGATCGTCCTACGAGCAGTACTTC. Translation gives CSAIDRDRSSYEQYF.

The gene calls are TRBV19 and TRBJ2-2; D ambiguous. The CDR3 has 15 residues. Trimming pared 3 bases from V and 8 bases from J, leaving 16 bases between. CDR1 and CDR2 from the germline V gene are LNHDA and SQIVND (reference sequence). The CDR3 DNA follows: TGTGCCAGTAGTATGGGCAGGTTCGGCTCTGGGGAGCTGTTTTTT. This gives the protein CASSMGRFGSGELFF.

The V call is TRBV5-5, the J call TRBJ2-1; 8 nucleotides align to TRBD1. Per germline, CDR1 SGHKS and CDR2 YYEKEE (reference sequence). The CDR3 covers 15 residues. Trimming at V came to 4 bases and at J to 7 bases, leaving 10 bases not matched to a gene. This chain's CDR3 is CASSLDRVSGNEQFF. CDR3 DNA: TGTGCCAGCAGCCTGGACAGGGTCTCTGGTAATGAGCAGTTCTTC.

The rearrangement uses TRBV20-1 and TRBJ2-3; weak D call: TRBD2 (6 bases). CDR1 and CDR2 (germline): DFQATT, SNEGSKA (reference sequence). This CDR3 is 17 amino acids long. V lost 1 base, J lost 6 bases, and 23 bases lay in between. CDR3 sequence reads: CSARGAPPETSPDTQYF. The CDR3 DNA reads TGCAGTGCTAGAGGCGCCCCCCCCGAGACTAGTCCTGATACGCAGTATTTT.

The chain joins TRBV11-3 to TRBJ2-5, with 7 bases aligning to TRBD1. CDR3 length: 15 amino acids. CDR1 is SGHNT and CDR2 is YENEEA in the germline V gene. The ends lost 4 bases at V and 7 bases at J; junction bases unmatched: 12. The DNA for the CDR3 is TGTGCCAGCAGCTATACAACGGGACAGTCCGCGACCCAGTACTTC. Protein sequence: CASSYTTGQSATQYF.

This clonotype has ten or more counts. V gene TRBV5-6 combines with J gene TRBJ1-4; D not resolved. Trimming took 2 bases from V and 0 from J, leaving 8 bases between them. Germline CDR1 and CDR2: SGHDT and YYEEEE. The length of the CDR3 is 15 residues. The CDR3 coding sequence is TGTGCCAGCAGCTTATCTGCTGCAACTAATGAAAAACTGTTTTTT. Protein sequence: CASSLSAATNEKLFF.

This clonotype was seen only a few times. The rearrangement uses TRBV9 and TRBJ2-1; D remains unclear. CDR1 and CDR2 from the germline V gene are SGDLS and YYNGEE. V lost 4 bases to trimming and J lost 0 bases, with 8 bases between them. The CDR3 has 14 residues. The CDR3 protein is CASSPLSSYNEQFF. As DNA, the CDR3 is TGTGCCAGCAGCCCGCTTAGCTCCTACAATGAGCAGTTCTTC.

This clonotype was counted between two and nine times. This chain connects TRBV9 to TRBJ2-3; 8 bases line up with TRBD1. This CDR3 has 16 residues. The junction had 12 bases not matched to a gene; V was cut back by 3 bases and J by 6 bases. The germline gives CDR1 SGDLS, CDR2 YYNGEE. The CDR3 spells CASSGRPGGVRDTQYF. As DNA, the CDR3 is TGTGCCAGCAGCGGCCGCCCAGGGGGCGTCCGGGATACGCAGTATTTT.

V gene TRBV28 combines with J gene TRBJ2-5; maybe TRBD1 (6 bases). Germline V gene lookup returns CDR1 MDHEN and CDR2 SYDVKM. Deletions cut 3 bases from V and 5 bases from J, with 10 bases between. CDR3 size: 13 residues. CDR3 residues: CASSFWQGETQYF. For the CDR3, the DNA is TGTGCCAGCAGTTTTTGGCAGGGGGAGACCCAGTACTTC.

In its sample, this clonotype was seen a few times. This chain joins TRBV29-1 and TRBJ2-7, with TRBD1 matching 7 bases. This CDR3 has 13 residues. Trimming took 1 base from V and 2 from J; bases not matched to a gene: 2. In germline, CDR1 is SQVTM, CDR2 ANQGSEA. DNA for the CDR3: TGCAGCGTTGAAGTCCAGGGGGCCTACGAGCAGTACTTC. This gives the protein CSVEVQGAYEQYF.

This clonotype has ten or more counts. The rearrangement joins TRBV7-2 to TRBJ2-3; no clear D. Trimming cost V 2 bases and J 4 bases, with 4 bases left between them. Germline V gene data show CDR1 as SGHTA and CDR2 as FQGNSA. The CDR3 length is 12 residues. CDR3 in amino acids: CASSLRADTQYF. The DNA for the CDR3 is TGTGCCAGCAGCTTAAGAGCAGATACGCAGTATTTT.

The chain couples TRBV12-5 to TRBJ2-1, with D perhaps TRBD2 (5 bases). Trimming cost V 6 bases and J 10 bases, with 19 bases left between them. The CDR3 totals 14 residues. Per germline, CDR1 LGHNT and CDR2 FRNRAP. The CDR3 DNA is TGTGCTAGTGGCCCGGACTTAATGGCTAGGGAGCAGTTCTTC. This gives the protein CASGPDLMAREQFF.

This clonotype was found many times. The rearrangement joins TRBV9 to TRBJ2-3, with D tentatively TRBD2 (6 bases). The CDR3 is 15 residues long. Germline V gene data show CDR1 as SGDLS and CDR2 as YYNGEE. The V end was cut by 6 bases, the J end by 0 bases, with 14 bases between. CDR3 loop: CASNLGLYSTDTQYF. CDR3 nucleotides: TGTGCCAGCAACCTGGGACTGTACAGCACAGATACGCAGTATTTT.

Many counts were recorded for this clonotype. The chain couples TRBV4-1 to TRBJ2-5, with D perhaps TRBD1 (5 bases). Trimming took off 1 base at V and 6 bases at J, with 15 bases between the two ends. CDR1 is MGHRA, CDR2 YSYEKL, per germline. The CDR3 has 15 residues. The CDR3 coding sequence is TGCGCCAGCAGCCAAGTAATAGGGGAATTGCAGACCCAGTACTTC. This codes for CASSQVIGELQTQYF.